A selection of T cell receptor beta chains follows, all from one sample in a study of post-analysis software for immune sequencing data. A single record per CDR3 protein comes from TCRdb applying MiXCR to the PCR reads. The sample holds hundreds of thousands of distinct CDR3 sequences, roughly 30% seen once. The sample comprised blood. All receptors come from a girl aged 5 to 17 with multiple sclerosis. Both conserved end residues are part of each CDR3. A D gene is named only where the DNA matches it firmly. A row's size may be missing; if present it is once, few, many or a size class.

D gene: NA; V gene: TRBV15; J gene: TRBJ2-7; clone size: many; CDR3 protein: CATSRDQSYEQYF; CDR3 DNA: TGTGCCACCAGCAGAGATCAGAGTTACGAGCAGTACTTC
D gene: TRBD2; V gene: TRBV27; J gene: TRBJ2-7; clone size: few; CDR3 protein: CASTSGLAGAEQYF; CDR3 DNA: TGTGCCAGCACTTCGGGACTAGCGGGAGCCGAGCAGTACTTC
D gene: NA; V gene: TRBV3-1; J gene: TRBJ1-1; clone size: NA; CDR3 protein: CASSLTRGGTEAFF; CDR3 DNA: TGTGCCAGCAGCCTTACCAGAGGAGGCACTGAAGCTTTCTTT
D gene: TRBD1; V gene: TRBV27; J gene: TRBJ2-1; clone size: few; CDR3 protein: CASSLTSNRGNEQFF; CDR3 DNA: TGTGCCAGCAGTCTAACTTCCAACAGGGGCAATGAGCAGTTCTTC
D gene: NA; V gene: TRBV7-9; J gene: TRBJ2-5; clone size: few; CDR3 protein: CASSFFSNKTQYF; CDR3 DNA: TGTGCCAGCAGCTTCTTCTCCAATAAGACCCAGTACTTC
D gene: NA; V gene: TRBV5-5; J gene: TRBJ1-5; clone size: NA; CDR3 protein: CASSLGGGRNQPQHF; CDR3 DNA: TGTGCCAGCAGCTTGGGTGGGGGCCGTAATCAGCCCCAGCATTTT
D gene: NA; V gene: TRBV20-1; J gene: TRBJ2-7; clone size: once; CDR3 protein: CSARPHMGAWEQYF; CDR3 DNA: TGCAGTGCTAGACCCCACATGGGGGCTTGGGAGCAGTACTTC
D gene: NA; V gene: TRBV13; J gene: TRBJ2-3; clone size: NA; CDR3 protein: CASSLGVYTDTQYF; CDR3 DNA: TGTGCCAGCAGCTTAGGAGTCTACACGGATACGCAGTATTTT
D gene: TRBD2; V gene: TRBV10-3; J gene: TRBJ2-2; clone size: NA; CDR3 protein: CAISVPGGTGELFF; CDR3 DNA: TGTGCCATCAGTGTGCCCGGGGGGACCGGGGAGCTGTTTTTT
D gene: TRBD1; V gene: TRBV11-2; J gene: TRBJ1-4; clone size: NA; CDR3 protein: CASSLRGTGGEKLFF; CDR3 DNA: TGTGCCAGCAGCTTAAGGGGGACAGGAGGTGAAAAACTGTTTTTT
D gene: NA; V gene: TRBV7-8; J gene: TRBJ1-5; clone size: few; CDR3 protein: CASSLGYRLSNQPQHF; CDR3 DNA: TGTGCCAGCAGCTTAGGCTACAGGCTGAGCAATCAGCCCCAGCATTTT
D gene: TRBD1; V gene: TRBV6-4; J gene: TRBJ2-3; clone size: few; CDR3 protein: CASSDGQGETDTQYF; CDR3 DNA: TGTGCCAGCAGTGACGGGCAGGGGGAAACGGATACGCAGTATTTT
D gene: NA; V gene: TRBV4-1; J gene: TRBJ1-4; clone size: NA; CDR3 protein: CASSQFGAGNEKRFF; CDR3 DNA: NA
D gene: NA; V gene: TRBV29-1; J gene: TRBJ1-2; clone size: NA; CDR3 protein: CSVQRDAYGYTF; CDR3 DNA: TGCAGCGTTCAAAGGGATGCCTATGGCTACACCTTC
D gene: NA; V gene: TRBV6-5; J gene: TRBJ1-1; clone size: few; CDR3 protein: CASSAGIGTEAFF; CDR3 DNA: TGTGCCAGCAGTGCGGGGATCGGGACTGAAGCTTTCTTT
D gene: TRBD2; V gene: TRBV29-1; J gene: TRBJ2-1; clone size: NA; CDR3 protein: CSGGTSGYNEQFF; CDR3 DNA: TGCAGCGGTGGGACTAGCGGATACAATGAGCAGTTCTTC
D gene: TRBD1; V gene: TRBV7-2; J gene: TRBJ2-3; clone size: NA; CDR3 protein: CASRFTDRRQDTQYF; CDR3 DNA: TGTGCCAGCAGATTTACGGACAGGAGGCAAGATACGCAGTATTTT
D gene: NA; V gene: TRBV12-3/TRBV12-4; J gene: TRBJ1-6; clone size: few; CDR3 protein: CASTTPIPGPLAGSPLHF; CDR3 DNA: TGTGCCAGCACCACTCCAATCCCCGGGCCTTTAGCCGGTTCACCCCTCCACTTT
D gene: NA; V gene: TRBV11-2; J gene: TRBJ2-5; clone size: NA; CDR3 protein: CASSLEVSGQETQYF; CDR3 DNA: TGTGCCAGCAGCTTAGAAGTCTCAGGCCAAGAGACCCAGTACTTC
D gene: NA; V gene: TRBV15; J gene: TRBJ2-1; clone size: NA; CDR3 protein: CATSATGSSYNEQFF; CDR3 DNA: TGTGCCACCAGCGCAACAGGGAGCTCCTACAATGAGCAGTTCTTC
D gene: NA; V gene: TRBV4-3; J gene: TRBJ2-4; clone size: NA; CDR3 protein: CASSQLVGGIQYF; CDR3 DNA: TGCGCCAGCAGCCAACTTGTGGGGGGCATTCAGTACTTC